This T cell receptor beta chain derives from a study of blood T cells in healthy people across ages. Study-wide points: Since the PBMCs were unsorted, naive and antigen-experienced cells could not be conclusively compared.

Then a second PCR, running about 6 to 12 cycles, was carried out with a sample-barcoded 5' primer and a J-beta primer mix. TCRdb itself ran the 5' RACE reads through MiXCR, one entry per CDR3 protein. Of approximately 690,000 distinct CDR3 sequences in the sample, around 41% were seen once. In the case of this clonotype: Its cognate antigen is unknown.

The people who gave samples were healthy Caucasians from Russia, aged about 6 to 95. RNA extraction gave at least 5.5 micrograms of total RNA per sample. Germline values: CDR1 ENHRY, CDR2 SYGVKD. The CDR3 covers 13 residues. Trimming stripped 2 bases from V and 7 bases from J, with 6 bases between. Specimen: blood. The rearrangement uses TRBV10-3 and TRBJ1-6; the D gene is possibly TRBD1 (5 bases). The sequence was collected from an elderly man in good health. CDR3 amino acids: CAISERTNSPLHF. The CDR3 coding sequence is TGTGCCATCAGTGAGAGGACAAATTCACCCCTCCACTTT.